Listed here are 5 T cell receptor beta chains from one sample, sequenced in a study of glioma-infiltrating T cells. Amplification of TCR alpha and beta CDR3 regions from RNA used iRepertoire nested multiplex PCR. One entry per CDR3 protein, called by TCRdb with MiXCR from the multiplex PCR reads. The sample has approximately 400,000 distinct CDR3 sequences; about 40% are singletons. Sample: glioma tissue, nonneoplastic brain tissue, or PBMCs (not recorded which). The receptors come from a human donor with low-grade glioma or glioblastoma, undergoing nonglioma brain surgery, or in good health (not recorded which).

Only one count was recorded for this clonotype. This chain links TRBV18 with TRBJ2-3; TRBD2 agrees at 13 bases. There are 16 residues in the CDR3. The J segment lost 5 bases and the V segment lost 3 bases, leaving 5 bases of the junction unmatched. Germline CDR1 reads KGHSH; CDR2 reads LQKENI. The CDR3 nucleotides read TGTGCCAGCTCACCGCCGACTAGCGGGAGGATAGATACGCAGTATTTT. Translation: CASSPPTSGRIDTQYF.

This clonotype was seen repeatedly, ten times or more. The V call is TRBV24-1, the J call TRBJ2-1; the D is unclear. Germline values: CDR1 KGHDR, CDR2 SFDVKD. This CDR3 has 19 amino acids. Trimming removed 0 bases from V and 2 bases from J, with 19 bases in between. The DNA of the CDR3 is TGTGCCACCAGTGATTTGCATTCCAACTCAGGTGGGACCTACAATGAGCAGTTCTTC. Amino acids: CATSDLHSNSGGTYNEQFF.

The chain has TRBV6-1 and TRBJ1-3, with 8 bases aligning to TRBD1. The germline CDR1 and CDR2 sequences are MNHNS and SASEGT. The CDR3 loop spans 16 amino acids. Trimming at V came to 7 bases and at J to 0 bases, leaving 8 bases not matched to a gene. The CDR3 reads CASIPGQGPSGNTIYF. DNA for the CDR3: TGTGCCAGCATTCCCGGACAGGGACCCTCTGGAAACACCATATATTTT.

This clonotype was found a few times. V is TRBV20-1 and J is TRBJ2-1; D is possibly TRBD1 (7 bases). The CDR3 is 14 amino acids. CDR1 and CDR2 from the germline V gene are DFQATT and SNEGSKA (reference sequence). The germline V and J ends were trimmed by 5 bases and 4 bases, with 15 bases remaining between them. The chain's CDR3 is CSASAAGQYNEQFF. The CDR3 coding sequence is TGCAGTGCTTCCGCGGCGGGACAGTACAATGAGCAGTTCTTC.

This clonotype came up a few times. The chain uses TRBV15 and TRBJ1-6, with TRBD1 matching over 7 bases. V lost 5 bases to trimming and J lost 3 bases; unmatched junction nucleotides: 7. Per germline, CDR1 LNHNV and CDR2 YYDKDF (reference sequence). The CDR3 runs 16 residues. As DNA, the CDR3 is TGTGCCACCAGCCGGGGACAGAACCTCTATAATTCACCCCTCCACTTT. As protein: CATSRGQNLYNSPLHF.